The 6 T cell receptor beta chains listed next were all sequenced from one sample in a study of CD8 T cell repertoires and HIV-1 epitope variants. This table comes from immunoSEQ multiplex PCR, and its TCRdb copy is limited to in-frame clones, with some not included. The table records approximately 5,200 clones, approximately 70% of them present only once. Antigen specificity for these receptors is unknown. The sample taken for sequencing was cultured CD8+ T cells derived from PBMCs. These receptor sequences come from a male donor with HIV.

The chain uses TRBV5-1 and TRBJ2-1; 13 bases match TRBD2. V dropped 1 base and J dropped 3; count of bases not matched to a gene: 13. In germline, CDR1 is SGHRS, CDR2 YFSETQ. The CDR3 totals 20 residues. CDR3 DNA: TGCGCCAGCAGCTTGTTAGGGACTAGCGGGACCATGGGGTTCTACAATGAGCAGTTCTTC. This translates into CASSLLGTSGTMGFYNEQFF.

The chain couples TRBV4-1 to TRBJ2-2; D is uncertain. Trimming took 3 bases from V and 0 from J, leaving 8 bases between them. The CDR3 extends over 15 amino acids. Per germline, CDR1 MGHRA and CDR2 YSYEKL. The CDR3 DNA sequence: TGCGCCAGCAGCCAGGTCAGCACGAACACCGGGGAGCTGTTTTTT. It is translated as CASSQVSTNTGELFF.

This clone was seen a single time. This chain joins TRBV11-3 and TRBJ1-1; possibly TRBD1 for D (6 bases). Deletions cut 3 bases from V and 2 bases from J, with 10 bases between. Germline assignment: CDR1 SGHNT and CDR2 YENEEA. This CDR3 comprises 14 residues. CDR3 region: CASSLSGDNTEAFF. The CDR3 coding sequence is TGTGCCAGCAGCTTGTCAGGGGACAACACTGAAGCTTTCTTT.

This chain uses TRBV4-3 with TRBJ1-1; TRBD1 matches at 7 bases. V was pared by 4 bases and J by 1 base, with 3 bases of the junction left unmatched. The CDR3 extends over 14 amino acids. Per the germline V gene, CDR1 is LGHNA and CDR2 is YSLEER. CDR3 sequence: CASSLNRGNTEAFF. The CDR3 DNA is TGCGCCAGCAGCCTAAACAGGGGGAACACTGAAGCTTTCTTT.

CDR3 in amino acids: CASSQGVISNTEAFF. DNA of the CDR3: TGCGCCAGCAGCCAAGGGGTTATCTCGAACACTGAAGCTTTCTTT. J is TRBJ1-1 and V is TRBV4-3, with no clear D. V was clipped by 1 base and J by 1 base, with 10 bases between them. CDR3 size: 15 residues. Germline-derived CDR1 and CDR2 are LGHNA and YSLEER.

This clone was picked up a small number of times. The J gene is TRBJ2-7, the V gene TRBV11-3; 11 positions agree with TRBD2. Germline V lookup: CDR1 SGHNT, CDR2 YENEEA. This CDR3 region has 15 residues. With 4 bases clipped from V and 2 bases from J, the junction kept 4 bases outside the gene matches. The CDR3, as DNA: TGTGCCAGCAGCTCAAGTAGCGGGAGGGCCTACGAGCAGTACTTC. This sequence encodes CASSSSSGRAYEQYF.